The T cell receptor (beta chain) under discussion was sequenced for a study of radiotherapy plus CTLA-4 blockade in lung cancer. Study-level background: Overall, 15% to 20% of patients showed an objective response, while approximately 28% attained disease control.

Chemo-refractory metastatic non-small-cell lung cancer patients underwent focal radiation alongside CTLA-4 blockade with ipilimumab. A remark on this clone: The antigen remains unidentified.

General study findings and limits: Among reported predictors of response, early blood T cell clone dynamics with interferon-beta performed best. Clones of tumor-derived TCRs expanded in blood after radiotherapy plus ipilimumab.

Here immunoSEQ multiplex PCR was the method, and the copy in TCRdb shows in-frame clones only, minus some. This table has more than 95,000 clones, under 85% appearing once. Source: peripheral blood, taken from a patient treated with radiotherapy plus ipilimumab. The source of this sequence is a human donor with non-small cell lung cancer who had a partial response to radiotherapy plus ipilimumab. Some clones in this sample may be carry-over from other donors' samples.

In DNA, the CDR3 is TGCGCCAGCAGCTCGATAGCGGGAGGGCCAGCCGGGGAGCTGTTTTTT. Residues: CASSSIAGGPAGELFF. V gene TRBV5-1 combines with J gene TRBJ2-2; the match to TRBD2 covers 11 bases. This CDR3 has 16 residues. J lost 6 bases, V lost 3 bases, and 7 bases had no gene match. Per germline, CDR1 SGHRS and CDR2 YFSETQ. Full variable domain (remainder filled in from reference TRBV5-1 and TRBJ2-2): KAGVTQTPRYLIKTRGQQVTLSCSPISGHRSVSWYQQTPGQGLQFLFEYFSETQRNKGNFPGRFSGRQFSNSRSEMNVSTLELGDSALYLCASSSIAGGPAGELFFGEGSRLTVL.